This is a list of T cell receptor beta chains from one sample in a study of blood T cell repertoires in COVID-19. Profiled with immunoSEQ multiplex PCR; TCRdb holds only in-frame clones, not every one. The sample lists some 450,000 clones; approximately 90% were seen once. Sequenced sample: peripheral blood. The source is a man aged 18 to 30 with COVID-19, enrolled during active disease. The CDR3 runs from the conserved cysteine through the conserved F or W. Each record gives: CDR3 DNA, CDR3 protein, J gene, clone size, V gene, D gene. A D gene is named only where the DNA matches it firmly. Not every row has a clone size; where given, it reads once, few, many or a size class.

cdr3_nt: TGCGCCAGCAGCCAAGATGGGCTAGGGGGCGAATATGGCTACACCTTC; cdr3_aa: CASSQDGLGGEYGYTF; j_call: TRBJ1-2; clone_size: .; v_call: TRBV4-1; d_call: TRBD1
cdr3_nt: TGTGCCAGCAGTGGATCCGACAGGCTAGCCCTCCACTTT; cdr3_aa: CASSGSDRLALHF; j_call: TRBJ1-6; clone_size: .; v_call: TRBV25-1; d_call: .
cdr3_nt: TGTGCCAGCAGTCCCCAAACCTACAATGAGCAGTTCTTC; cdr3_aa: CASSPQTYNEQFF; j_call: TRBJ2-1; clone_size: .; v_call: TRBV12-3/TRBV12-4; d_call: .
cdr3_nt: TGCGCCAGCAGCTCGTTGGGGGGGATCGATGAGCAGTTCTTC; cdr3_aa: CASSSLGGIDEQFF; j_call: TRBJ2-1; clone_size: .; v_call: TRBV5-1; d_call: TRBD2
cdr3_nt: TGTGCCAGCAGCTCCGGGACTAGCGATCCTAGCACAGATACGCAGTATTTT; cdr3_aa: CASSSGTSDPSTDTQYF; j_call: TRBJ2-3; clone_size: .; v_call: TRBV5-4; d_call: TRBD2
cdr3_nt: TGTGCCAGCACCATCTACAGGGGCAACACTGAAGCTTTCTTT; cdr3_aa: CASTIYRGNTEAFF; j_call: TRBJ1-1; clone_size: .; v_call: TRBV28; d_call: TRBD1
cdr3_nt: TGTGCCAGCAGGCTGAGTTTTCTAGCAAAGCAGTTCTTC; cdr3_aa: CASRLSFLAKQFF; j_call: TRBJ2-1; clone_size: few; v_call: TRBV5-8; d_call: .
cdr3_nt: TGTGCCAGCAACACCCGGGGAGGTTTGGAGACCCAGTACTTC; cdr3_aa: CASNTRGGLETQYF; j_call: TRBJ2-5; clone_size: .; v_call: TRBV2; d_call: .
cdr3_nt: TGTGCCAGCAGCTTAGAACTAGCGGTCTCCTACAATGAGCAGTTCTTC; cdr3_aa: CASSLELAVSYNEQFF; j_call: TRBJ2-1; clone_size: once; v_call: TRBV5-5; d_call: TRBD2
cdr3_nt: TGTGCCAGCAGCTTCCGGGAGAATCGGCATGAGCAGTTCTTC; cdr3_aa: CASSFRENRHEQFF; j_call: TRBJ2-1; clone_size: .; v_call: TRBV11-2; d_call: .
cdr3_nt: TGTGCCAGCAGTGAGCAGGCAGATACGCAGTATTTT; cdr3_aa: CASSEQADTQYF; j_call: TRBJ2-3; clone_size: .; v_call: TRBV2; d_call: .
cdr3_nt: TGTGCCAGCAGCGGTCATGTAGCGGGAAGCTCCTACAATGAGCAGTTCTTC; cdr3_aa: CASSGHVAGSSYNEQFF; j_call: TRBJ2-1; clone_size: .; v_call: TRBV7-9; d_call: TRBD2
cdr3_nt: TGTGCCAGCAGCTTAAATCCCCAGGGGGGTAATTCACCCCTCCACTTT; cdr3_aa: CASSLNPQGGNSPLHF; j_call: TRBJ1-6; clone_size: few; v_call: TRBV7-3; d_call: TRBD1
cdr3_nt: TGTGCCAGCAGCTTACGGTTCGGGCCAAACAGGTCCTACAATGAGCAGTTCTTC; cdr3_aa: CASSLRFGPNRSYNEQFF; j_call: TRBJ2-1; clone_size: once; v_call: TRBV7-3; d_call: .
cdr3_nt: TGCGCCAGCAGTGAGACAGGGTGGAGTGAGCAGTTCTTC; cdr3_aa: CASSETGWSEQFF; j_call: TRBJ2-1; clone_size: once; v_call: TRBV10-1; d_call: .
cdr3_nt: TGTGCCAGCTCACCAGGACGGGGAGAAAAACTGTTTTTT; cdr3_aa: CASSPGRGEKLFF; j_call: TRBJ1-4; clone_size: once; v_call: TRBV18; d_call: .
cdr3_nt: TGTGCCAGCAGACCCCGAACTAGCACAGATACGCAGTATTTT; cdr3_aa: CASRPRTSTDTQYF; j_call: TRBJ2-3; clone_size: .; v_call: TRBV6-1; d_call: .
cdr3_nt: TGCGCCAGCAGACCACTAGCGGTGAACACCGGGGAGCTGTTTTTT; cdr3_aa: CASRPLAVNTGELFF; j_call: TRBJ2-2; clone_size: .; v_call: TRBV5-1; d_call: TRBD2
cdr3_nt: TGTGCCAGCAGCCTCAACGACAATCCAAACACTGAAGCTTTCTTT; cdr3_aa: CASSLNDNPNTEAFF; j_call: TRBJ1-1; clone_size: .; v_call: TRBV4-2; d_call: .
cdr3_nt: TGCGCCAGCAGACGGATTAGCGGGAGCACAGATACGCAGTATTTT; cdr3_aa: CASRRISGSTDTQYF; j_call: TRBJ2-3; clone_size: once; v_call: TRBV5-1; d_call: TRBD2
cdr3_nt: TGTGCCTGGAGTGTACAGCCCGGTCAGCCCCAGCATTTT; cdr3_aa: CAWSVQPGQPQHF; j_call: TRBJ1-5; clone_size: .; v_call: TRBV30; d_call: .
cdr3_nt: TGTGCCAGCAGTTTTGGAGGTCGAGCGTTCAATGAGCAGTTCTTC; cdr3_aa: CASSFGGRAFNEQFF; j_call: TRBJ2-1; clone_size: .; v_call: TRBV27; d_call: .
cdr3_nt: TGTGCCAGCAGTGAGGGGTCCGACAGGGAGCAGTACTTC; cdr3_aa: CASSEGSDREQYF; j_call: TRBJ2-7; clone_size: .; v_call: TRBV12-3/TRBV12-4; d_call: .
cdr3_nt: TGTGCCAGCAGTGAGTTAGCGGGGAGTACAGAGACCCAGTACTTC; cdr3_aa: CASSELAGSTETQYF; j_call: TRBJ2-5; clone_size: once; v_call: TRBV6-1; d_call: TRBD2
cdr3_nt: TGTGCCAGCAGCGGACTCCAGGGGACTGAAGCTTTCTTT; cdr3_aa: CASSGLQGTEAFF; j_call: TRBJ1-1; clone_size: .; v_call: TRBV5-4; d_call: .
cdr3_nt: TGTGCCAGCAGCTCCTTGACAGGGGGAACCATCTATGGCTACACCTTC; cdr3_aa: CASSSLTGGTIYGYTF; j_call: TRBJ1-2; clone_size: .; v_call: TRBV11-2; d_call: TRBD1
cdr3_nt: TGTGCCAGCAGCCAAGACTTTGACAGAGACTCACCCCTCCACTTT; cdr3_aa: CASSQDFDRDSPLHF; j_call: TRBJ1-6; clone_size: .; v_call: TRBV3-1/TRBV3-2; d_call: .
cdr3_nt: TGTGCCAGCAGGGCGGGACTAGCGGGACAAGAGACCCAGTACTTC; cdr3_aa: CASRAGLAGQETQYF; j_call: TRBJ2-5; clone_size: few; v_call: TRBV7-9; d_call: TRBD2